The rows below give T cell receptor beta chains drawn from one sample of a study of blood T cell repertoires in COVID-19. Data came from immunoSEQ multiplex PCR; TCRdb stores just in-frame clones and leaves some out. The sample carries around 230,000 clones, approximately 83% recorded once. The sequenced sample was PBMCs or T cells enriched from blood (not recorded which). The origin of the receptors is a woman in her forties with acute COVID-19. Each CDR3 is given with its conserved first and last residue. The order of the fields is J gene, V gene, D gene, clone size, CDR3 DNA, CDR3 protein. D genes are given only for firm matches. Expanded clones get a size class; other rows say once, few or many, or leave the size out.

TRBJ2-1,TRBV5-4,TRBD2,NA,TGTGCCAGCAGCGGGGAGGGCCCCTACAATGAGCAGTTCTTC,CASSGEGPYNEQFF
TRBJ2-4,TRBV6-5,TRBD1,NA,TGTGCCAGCAGTTACTCTCCGGGACAGCAGGCGAACATTCAGTACTTC,CASSYSPGQQANIQYF
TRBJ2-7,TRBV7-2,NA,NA,TGTGCCAGCAGCTACCGACTAGTCCCCGAGCAGTACTTC,CASSYRLVPEQYF
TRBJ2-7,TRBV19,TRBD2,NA,TGTGCCAGTAGCACCTTAGCGGGAGGGCCGTACGAGCAGTACTTC,CASSTLAGGPYEQYF
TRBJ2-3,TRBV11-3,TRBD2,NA,TGTGCCAGCAGCTTTGCGGGAGCAAGCACAGATACGCAGTATTTT,CASSFAGASTDTQYF
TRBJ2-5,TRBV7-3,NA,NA,TGTGCCAGCAGCTTAACCGCGAGAGGGGGAGAGACCCAGTACTTC,CASSLTARGGETQYF
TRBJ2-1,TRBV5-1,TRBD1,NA,TGCGCCAGCAGTTCTAGACAGGGGTTCCATGAGCAGTTCTTC,CASSSRQGFHEQFF
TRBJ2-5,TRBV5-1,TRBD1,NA,TGCGCCAGCAGCTTGGAGGGACAGGGGGGTGAGACCCAGTACTTC,CASSLEGQGGETQYF
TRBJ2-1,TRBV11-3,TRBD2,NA,TGTGCCAGCAGCTTAGGGGGAGGGGCCAGCTCCTACAATGAGCAGTTCTTC,CASSLGGGASSYNEQFF
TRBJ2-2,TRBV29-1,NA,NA,TGCAGCGTTGGGACTATTCGAAGGACTTACGGGGAGCTGTTTTTT,CSVGTIRRTYGELFF
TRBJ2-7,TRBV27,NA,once,TGTGCCAGCAGTTTGGGGGCTCGGAACGAGCAGTACTTC,CASSLGARNEQYF
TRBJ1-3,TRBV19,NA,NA,TGTGCCAGTACCCTCCGGGATTCTGGAAACACCATATATTTT,CASTLRDSGNTIYF
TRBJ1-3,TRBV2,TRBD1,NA,TGTGCCAGCAGGGGGTCGCCGGGACAGGGGTTCTCTGGAAACACCATATATTTT,CASRGSPGQGFSGNTIYF
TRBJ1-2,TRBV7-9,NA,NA,TGTGCCAGCAGCTCGGCAGGGGTTGTTAACTATGGCTACACCTTC,CASSSAGVVNYGYTF
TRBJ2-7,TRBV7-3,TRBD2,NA,TGTGCCAGCAGCATCCGGACTAGCGGGAGCAACTACGAGCAGTACTTC,CASSIRTSGSNYEQYF
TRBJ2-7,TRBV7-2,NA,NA,TGTGCCAGCAGCTTATCTGGGGTAGCGAGGCACGAGCAGTACTTC,CASSLSGVARHEQYF
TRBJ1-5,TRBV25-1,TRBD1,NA,TGTGCCAGCAGTGAATCAAGGGGGCCGGAGCCCCAGCATTTT,CASSESRGPEPQHF
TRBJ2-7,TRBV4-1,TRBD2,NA,TGCGCCAGCAGCCAAGAGAGGCTAGCGGGTCAAGAGCAGTACTTC,CASSQERLAGQEQYF
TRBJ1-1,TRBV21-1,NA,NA,TGTGCCAGCAGCAAAGCGACAACAGGGAGCGCTGAAGCTTTCTTT,CASSKATTGSAEAFF
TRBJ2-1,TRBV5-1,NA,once,TGCGCCAGCAGCTTTACAGCGGACTTCTACAATGAGCAGTTCTTC,CASSFTADFYNEQFF
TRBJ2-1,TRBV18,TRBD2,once,TGTGCCAGCTCACCGCGGACTAGCGGGAGGAATGAGCAGTTCTTC,CASSPRTSGRNEQFF
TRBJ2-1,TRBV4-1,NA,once,TGCGCCAGCAGCCAAGATAGTTTTAGAGACTCGGTGTACAATGAGCAGTTCTTC,CASSQDSFRDSVYNEQFF
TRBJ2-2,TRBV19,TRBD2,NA,TGTGCCAGTAGGATAACTAGCGGGACCGGGGAGCTGTTTTTT,CASRITSGTGELFF
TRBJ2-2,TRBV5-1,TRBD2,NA,TGCGCCAGCAGCTTGGATTTAGCGGGAGGGAGAACCGGGGAGCTGTTTTTT,CASSLDLAGGRTGELFF
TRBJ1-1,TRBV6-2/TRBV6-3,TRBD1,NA,TGTGCCAGCAGTTACTCGATCGGGACAGGGTTTTCTGAAGCTTTCTTT,CASSYSIGTGFSEAFF
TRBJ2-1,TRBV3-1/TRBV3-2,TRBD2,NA,TGTGCCAGCAGCCAACCCCTCGCGGGGGACTACAATGAGCAGTTCTTC,CASSQPLAGDYNEQFF
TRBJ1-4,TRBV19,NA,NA,TGTGCCAGTACCAAAGGGGGATTTGCAACTAATGAAAAACTGTTTTTT,CASTKGGFATNEKLFF
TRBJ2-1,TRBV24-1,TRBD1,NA,TGTGCCACCAGTGAGCCCCGGGGACAGGGACTTTACAATGAGCAGTTCTTC,CATSEPRGQGLYNEQFF
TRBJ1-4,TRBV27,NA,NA,TGTGCCAGCAGTCAAAGAGCAACTAATGAAAAACTGTTTTTT,CASSQRATNEKLFF
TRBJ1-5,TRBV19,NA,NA,TGTGCCAGTAGTCCTACAGGGAGACAGCCCCAGCATTTT,CASSPTGRQPQHF
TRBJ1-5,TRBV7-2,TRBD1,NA,TGTGCCAGCAGCGCCGGGACAGTTAATCAGCCCCAGCATTTT,CASSAGTVNQPQHF
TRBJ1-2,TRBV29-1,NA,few,TGCAGCGTTGTTCGGGGGTTGGATGGCTACACCTTC,CSVVRGLDGYTF
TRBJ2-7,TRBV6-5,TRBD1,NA,TGTGCCAGCAGTTCCGGGACAGGGGGATACGAGCAGTACTTC,CASSSGTGGYEQYF
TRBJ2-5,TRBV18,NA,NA,TGTGCCAGCTCACCACAGTGGAGGGAGACCCAGTACTTC,CASSPQWRETQYF
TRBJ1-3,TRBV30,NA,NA,TGTGCCTGGAGTGTACTCAGGGCTGTCTCTGGAAACACCATATATTTT,CAWSVLRAVSGNTIYF
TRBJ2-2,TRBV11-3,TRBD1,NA,TGTGCCAGCAGCTTAAAGGACAGGGCGAACACCGGGGAGCTGTTTTTT,CASSLKDRANTGELFF
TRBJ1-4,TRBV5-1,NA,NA,TGCGCCAGCAGCCTGGACACATATGAAAAACTGTTTTTT,CASSLDTYEKLFF
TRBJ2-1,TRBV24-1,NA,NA,TGTGCCACCAGTGAAGTCCTAGATAACAATGAGCAGTTCTTC,CATSEVLDNNEQFF
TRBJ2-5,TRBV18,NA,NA,TGTGCCAGCTCACCGGGGGGAGAGACCCAGTACTTC,CASSPGGETQYF
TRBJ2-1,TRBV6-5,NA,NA,TGTGCCAGCCGCTCAGTTGGACTTTCCTACAATGAGCAGTTCTTC,CASRSVGLSYNEQFF
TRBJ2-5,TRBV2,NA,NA,TGTGCCAGCAGGGAGACAGGACAAGAGACCCAGTACTTC,CASRETGQETQYF
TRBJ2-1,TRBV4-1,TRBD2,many,TGCGCCAGCAGCTATACCCCTAGCGGAGACAATGAGCAGTTCTTC,CASSYTPSGDNEQFF
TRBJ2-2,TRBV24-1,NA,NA,TGTGCCACCAGTGTTGTCCTACGCAACACCGGGGAGCTGTTTTTT,CATSVVLRNTGELFF
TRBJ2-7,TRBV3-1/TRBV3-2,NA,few,TGTGCCAGCAGCCAAGTTGAGGGGGCGGGGGAGCAGTACTTC,CASSQVEGAGEQYF
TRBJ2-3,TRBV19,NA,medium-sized,TGTGCCAGTACGCGTGCAGATACGCAGTATTTT,CASTRADTQYF
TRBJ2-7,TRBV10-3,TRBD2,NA,TGTGCCATCACCGGGGGGGGCGGTAGCTCCTACGAGCAGTACTTC,CAITGGGGSSYEQYF
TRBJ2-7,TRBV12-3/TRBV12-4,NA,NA,TGTGCCAGCAGTTTCGGGTTGCGGGACGAGCAGTACTTC,CASSFGLRDEQYF
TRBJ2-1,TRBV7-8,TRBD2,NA,TGTGCCAGCAGCCTTAGCGGGACCTCCTACAATGAGCAGTTCTTC,CASSLSGTSYNEQFF